This record concerns one T cell receptor (beta chain) sequence. Its antigen is unknown. The sample originates from a study of cytomegalovirus exposure and HLA in healthy donors. In the study overall: Of some 360 genotyped donors, 65% to 85% clustered with self-reported Caucasian donors. General observations from the study: It was reported that TCR beta sequences correctly inferred the HLA-A and HLA-B alleles for most subjects.

Germline V gene lookup returns CDR1 MNHNS and CDR2 SASEGT. Between the trimmed V and J ends, which lost 4 bases and 5 bases, there was a span of 14 bases. This CDR3 is 15 amino acids long. The PCR had 60 Vbeta and 13 Jbeta primers. Profiling relied on immunoSEQ multiplex PCR, and the TCRdb table lists in-frame clones only, not all of them. The top ten clones hold roughly 15% of a sample with 12,000 to 15,000 clones, approximately 57% of them seen once. J is TRBJ2-2 and V is TRBV6-1; D is uncertain. This receptor was taken from a woman in her fifties or sixties in good health and CMV-seropositive. What was sequenced was PBMCs. CDR3 residues: CASSAKTIGTGELFF. The CDR3 bases are TGTGCCAGCAGTGCAAAAACCATCGGTACCGGGGAGCTGTTTTTT.